This T cell receptor (beta chain) was recorded in a study of cytomegalovirus exposure and HLA in healthy donors. V shed 4 bases and J shed 4 bases, with 15 bases lying between them. The V gene's germline CDR1 is SGHDT and CDR2 YYEEEE. The CDR3 spans 15 residues. This table comes from immunoSEQ multiplex PCR, and its TCRdb copy is limited to in-frame clones, with some not included. The table has around 350,000 clones, 70% to 90% seen once. The sequenced sample was PBMCs. This sequence was found in a woman aged 18 to 35 in good health and CMV-seronegative. The gene calls are TRBV5-6 and TRBJ2-1; D perhaps matches TRBD1 (5 bases). Here the CDR3 reads CASSADREPYNEQFF. CDR3 in DNA: TGTGCCAGCAGCGCAGACAGAGAACCTTACAATGAGCAGTTCTTC.